This TCR delta chain was found in a study of human gamma delta and Vdelta1 T cells (dated by TCRdb to 2017 to 2018). With regard to the full study: The study investigated Delta One T cells, Vd1+ gamma-delta T cells, as cytotoxic effectors against acute myeloid leukemia.

This clone was observed a handful of times. Its binding antigen is unknown. A far larger clone is just one base off, so this is likely a read error. Other DNA sequences in this specimen translate into the identical CDR3. The library was made by PCR. TCRdb records Illumina MiSeq as the sequencer. TCRdb recomputed clones from the public reads with CATT; identical DNA rows were then combined. Counted in this sample were more than 5,000 delta-chain clones; roughly 10% of them appeared once. Less than 15% of the sample is held by the ten biggest clonotypes. The CDR3 covers 16 residues, taking in both the cysteine and the phenylalanine. Only CDR3 DNA is held: 48 bases, read in frame from base 1. The germline ends are 18 bases apart after V is trimmed by 2 bases and J by 5 bases. According to the germline V gene, CDR1 reads TSWWSYY and CDR2 reads QGS.

This clonotype was sampled from a human donor in good health. Sequenced material: naive CD27+ Vdelta1 gamma-delta T cells from blood. Recombination linked TRDV1 to TRDJ1; the D gene assignment is ambiguous. The CDR3 region: CALGERRRRRTDKLIF. The nucleotides read TGTGCTCTTGGGGAAAGAAGAAGGCGTCGCACTGATAAACTCATCTTT.